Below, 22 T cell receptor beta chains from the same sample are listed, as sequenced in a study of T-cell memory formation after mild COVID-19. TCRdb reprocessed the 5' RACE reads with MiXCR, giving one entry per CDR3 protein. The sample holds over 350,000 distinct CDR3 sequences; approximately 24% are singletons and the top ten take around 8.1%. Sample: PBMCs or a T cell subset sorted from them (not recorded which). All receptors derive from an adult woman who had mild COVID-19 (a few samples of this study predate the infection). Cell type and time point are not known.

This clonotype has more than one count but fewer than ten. CDR3: CASSPGGTSYNEQFF. CDR3 sequence (DNA): TGTGCCAGCAGCCCTGGAGGGACGTCCTACAATGAGCAGTTCTTC. The rearrangement links TRBV7-3 to TRBJ2-1; TRBD2 is a possible D gene (6 bases). V was pared by 5 bases and J by 1 base, with 12 bases between. Germline loops: CDR1 SGHTA, CDR2 FQGTGA. This CDR3 spans 15 amino acids.

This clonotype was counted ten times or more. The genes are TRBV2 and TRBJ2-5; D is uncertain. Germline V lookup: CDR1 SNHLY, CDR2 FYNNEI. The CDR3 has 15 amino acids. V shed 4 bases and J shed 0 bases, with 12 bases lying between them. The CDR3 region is CASSVDGGYQETQYF. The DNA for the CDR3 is TGTGCCAGCAGTGTGGACGGCGGATACCAAGAGACCCAGTACTTC.

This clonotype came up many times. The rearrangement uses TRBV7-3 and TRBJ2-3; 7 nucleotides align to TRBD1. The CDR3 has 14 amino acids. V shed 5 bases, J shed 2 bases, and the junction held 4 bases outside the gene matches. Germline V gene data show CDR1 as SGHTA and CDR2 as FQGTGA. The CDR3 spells CASSTTGYTDTQYF. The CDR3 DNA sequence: TGTGCCAGCAGCACGACAGGGTACACAGATACGCAGTATTTT.

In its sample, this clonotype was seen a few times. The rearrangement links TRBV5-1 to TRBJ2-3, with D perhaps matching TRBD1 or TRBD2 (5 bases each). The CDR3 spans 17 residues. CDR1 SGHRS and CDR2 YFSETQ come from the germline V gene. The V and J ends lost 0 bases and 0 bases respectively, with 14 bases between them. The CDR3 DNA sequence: TGCGCCAGCAGCTTGGCCGTCTCGGGGCATAGCACAGATACGCAGTATTTT. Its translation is CASSLAVSGHSTDTQYF.

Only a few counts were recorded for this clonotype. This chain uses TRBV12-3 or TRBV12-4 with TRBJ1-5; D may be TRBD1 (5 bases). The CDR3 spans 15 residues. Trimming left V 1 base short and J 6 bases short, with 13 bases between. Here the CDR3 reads CASSLGSGFGQPQHF. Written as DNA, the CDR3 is TGTGCCAGCAGTTTAGGGTCAGGGTTTGGTCAGCCCCAGCATTTT.

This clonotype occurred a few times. The CDR3 loop is CATSSGVTGELFF. The CDR3 DNA follows: TGTGCCACCAGTTCCGGGGTTACCGGGGAGCTGTTTTTT. The chain couples TRBV24-1 to TRBJ2-2, with D maybe TRBD2 (5 bases). This CDR3 spans 13 amino acids. V dropped 6 bases and J dropped 5 bases, with 9 bases sitting between them. The germline gives CDR1 KGHDR, CDR2 SFDVKD.

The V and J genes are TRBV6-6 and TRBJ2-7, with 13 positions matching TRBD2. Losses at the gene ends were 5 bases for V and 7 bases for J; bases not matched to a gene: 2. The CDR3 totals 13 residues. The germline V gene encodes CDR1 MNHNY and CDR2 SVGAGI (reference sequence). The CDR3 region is CASSPGLAGEQYF. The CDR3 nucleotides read TGTGCCAGCAGTCCGGGACTAGCGGGGGAGCAGTACTTC.

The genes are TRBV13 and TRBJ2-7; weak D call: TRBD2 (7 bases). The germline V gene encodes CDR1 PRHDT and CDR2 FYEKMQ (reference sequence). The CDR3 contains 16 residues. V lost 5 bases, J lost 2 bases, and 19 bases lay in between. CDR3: CASSHLSGDTTYEQYF. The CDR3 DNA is TGTGCCAGCAGCCATTTGAGCGGGGACACAACCTACGAGCAGTACTTC. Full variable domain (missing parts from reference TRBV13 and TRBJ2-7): AAGVIQSPRHLIKEKRETATLKCYPIPRHDTVYWYQQGPGQDPQFLISFYEKMQSDKGSIPDRFSAQQFSDYHSELNMSSLELGDSALYFCASSHLSGDTTYEQYFGPGTRLTVT.

The CDR3: CASSPSDREPGELFF. The CDR3 DNA reads as TGTGCCAGCAGCCCGTCGGACAGGGAACCCGGGGAGCTGTTTTTT. This chain joins TRBV7-9 and TRBJ2-2; 8 nucleotides align to TRBD1. The length of the CDR3 is 15 residues. V was clipped by 5 bases and J by 6 bases; unmatched bases: 8. The germline gives CDR1 SEHNR, CDR2 FQNEAQ (reference sequence).

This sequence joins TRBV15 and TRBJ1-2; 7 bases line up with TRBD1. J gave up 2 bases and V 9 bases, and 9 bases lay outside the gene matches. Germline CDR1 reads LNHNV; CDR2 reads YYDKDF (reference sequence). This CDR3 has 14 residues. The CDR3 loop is CATSEGAPNYGYTF. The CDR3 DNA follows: TGTGCCACTTCGGAGGGGGCGCCCAACTATGGCTACACCTTC.

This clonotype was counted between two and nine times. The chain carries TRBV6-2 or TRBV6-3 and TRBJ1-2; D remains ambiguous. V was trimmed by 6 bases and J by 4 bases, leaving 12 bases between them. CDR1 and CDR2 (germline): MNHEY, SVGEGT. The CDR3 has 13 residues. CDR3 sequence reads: CASSSLTFYGYTF. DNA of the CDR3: TGTGCCAGCAGCAGCCTCACTTTCTATGGCTACACCTTC.

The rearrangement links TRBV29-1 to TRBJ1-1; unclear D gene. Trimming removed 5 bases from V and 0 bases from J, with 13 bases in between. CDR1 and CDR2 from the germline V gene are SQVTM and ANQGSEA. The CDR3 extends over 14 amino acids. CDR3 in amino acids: CSVLQKRMNTEAFF. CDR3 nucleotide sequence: TGCAGCGTTCTACAGAAACGGATGAACACTGAAGCTTTCTTT.

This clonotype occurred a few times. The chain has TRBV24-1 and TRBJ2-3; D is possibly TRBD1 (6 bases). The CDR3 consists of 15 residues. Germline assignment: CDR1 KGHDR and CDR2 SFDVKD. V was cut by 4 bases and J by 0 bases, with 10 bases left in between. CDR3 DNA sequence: TGTGCCACCAGTGACGCAGGGGAGAGCACAGATACGCAGTATTTT. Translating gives CATSDAGESTDTQYF.

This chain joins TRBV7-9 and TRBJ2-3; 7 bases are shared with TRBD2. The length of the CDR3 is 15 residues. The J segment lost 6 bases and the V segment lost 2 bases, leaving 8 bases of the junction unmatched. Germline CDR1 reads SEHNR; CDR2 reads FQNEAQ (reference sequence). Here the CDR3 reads CASSLPSGKGDTQYF. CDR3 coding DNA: TGTGCCAGCAGCTTACCCAGCGGGAAGGGGGATACGCAGTATTTT.

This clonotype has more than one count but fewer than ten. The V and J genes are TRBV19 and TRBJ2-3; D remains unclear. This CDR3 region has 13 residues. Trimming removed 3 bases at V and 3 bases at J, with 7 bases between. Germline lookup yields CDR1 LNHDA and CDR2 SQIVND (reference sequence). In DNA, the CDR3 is TGTGCCAGTAGTATCCCAGGAACAGATACGCAGTATTTT. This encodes CASSIPGTDTQYF.

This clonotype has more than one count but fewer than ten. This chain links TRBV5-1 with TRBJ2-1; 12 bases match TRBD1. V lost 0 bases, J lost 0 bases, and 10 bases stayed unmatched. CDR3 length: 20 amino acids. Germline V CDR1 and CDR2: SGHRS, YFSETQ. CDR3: CASSLAGQGALHSSYNEQFF. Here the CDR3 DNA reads TGCGCCAGCAGCTTGGCGGGACAGGGGGCCTTACATAGCTCCTACAATGAGCAGTTCTTC. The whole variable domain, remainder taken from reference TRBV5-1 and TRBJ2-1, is KAGVTQTPRYLIKTRGQQVTLSCSPISGHRSVSWYQQTPGQGLQFLFEYFSETQRNKGNFPGRFSGRQFSNSRSEMNVSTLELGDSALYLCASSLAGQGALHSSYNEQFFGPGTRLTVL.

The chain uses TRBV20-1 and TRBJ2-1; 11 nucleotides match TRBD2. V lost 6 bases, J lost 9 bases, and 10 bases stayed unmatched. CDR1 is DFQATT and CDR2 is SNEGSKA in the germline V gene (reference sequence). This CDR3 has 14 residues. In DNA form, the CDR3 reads TGCAGTGCCCCGACTAGCGGGGTGCTAATTGAGCAGTTCTTC. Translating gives CSAPTSGVLIEQFF.

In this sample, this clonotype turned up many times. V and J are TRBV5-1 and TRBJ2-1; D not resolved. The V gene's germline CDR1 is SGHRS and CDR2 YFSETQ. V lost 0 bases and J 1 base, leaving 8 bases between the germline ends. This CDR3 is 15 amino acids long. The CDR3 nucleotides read TGCGCCAGCAGCTTGGAAGTAGGGTCCTACAATGAGCAGTTCTTC. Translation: CASSLEVGSYNEQFF.

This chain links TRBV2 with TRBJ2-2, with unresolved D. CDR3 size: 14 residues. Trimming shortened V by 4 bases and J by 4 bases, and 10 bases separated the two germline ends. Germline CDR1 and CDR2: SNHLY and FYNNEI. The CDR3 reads CASSAVTTTGELFF. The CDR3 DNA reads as TGTGCCAGCAGTGCCGTGACAACCACCGGGGAGCTGTTTTTT.

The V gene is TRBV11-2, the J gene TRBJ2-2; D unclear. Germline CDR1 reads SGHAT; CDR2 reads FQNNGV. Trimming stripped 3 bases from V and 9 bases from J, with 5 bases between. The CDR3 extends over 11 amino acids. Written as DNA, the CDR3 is TGTGCCAGCAGCTTGACAAGGGAGCTGTTTTTT. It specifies CASSLTRELFF.

The DNA of the CDR3 is TGTGCCAGCAGCTTATTATTCCGGACAGCACCCGCCACAGATACGCAGTATTTT. It encodes CASSLLFRTAPATDTQYF. The genes are TRBV7-3 and TRBJ2-3; perhaps TRBD1 as D (6 bases). CDR3 size: 18 residues. The V end was cut by 2 bases, the J end by 2 bases, with 20 bases between. Germline V gives CDR1 SGHTA, CDR2 FQGTGA.

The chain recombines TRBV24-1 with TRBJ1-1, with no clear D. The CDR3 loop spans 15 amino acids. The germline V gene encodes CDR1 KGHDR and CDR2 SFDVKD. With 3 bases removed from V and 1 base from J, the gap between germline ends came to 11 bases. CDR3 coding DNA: TGTGCCACCAGTGATGGAAGGGCTCCGAACACTGAAGCTTTCTTT. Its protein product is CATSDGRAPNTEAFF.